The present entry profiles one TCR beta chain with its context. Antigen specificity is unknown. Viral peptide pools were used in the ViraFEST assay to expand antigen-specific CD4+ T cells, and sequencing came afterward. The culture ran for less than 12 days, and then CD4+ T cells were isolated. The person had PCR-confirmed SARS-CoV-2 infection between March and December 2020. Some clones are missing from TCRdb's copy, which holds only in-frame ones; the method was immunoSEQ multiplex PCR. The table records under 25,000 clones, approximately 74% of them present only once. This specimen belongs to a study of vaccination effects on CD4 cells after COVID-19. Study context: Two doses of BNT162b2 or mRNA-1273 vaccine were administered to participants. Study outcomes and limitations: New vaccine-induced clones dominated post-vaccine spike-reactive clones in convalescents.

This CDR3 has 13 amino acids. The ends were cut back, 8 bases at V and 4 bases at J, with 12 bases in the middle. Germline CDR1 is ENHRY and CDR2 is SYGVKD. Material: CD4+ T cells from PBMCs cultured with SARS-CoV-2 spike peptides, obtained before COVID-19 vaccination. The receptor was derived from a human donor who had a prior SARS-CoV-2 infection. The chain links TRBV10-3 to TRBJ1-5; possible D gene TRBD1, 6 bases. CDR3 protein: CAISGAGNQPQHF. CDR3 sequence (DNA): TGTGCCATCTCGGGGGCAGGGAATCAGCCCCAGCATTTT.